This T cell receptor (beta chain) was captured by sequencing in a study of blood T cell repertoires in COVID-19. About the research overall: The study drew acute and convalescent COVID-19 samples from the United States, Italy and Spain.

TCRdb keeps only in-frame clones here, not all; method: immunoSEQ multiplex PCR. The table records about 180,000 clones, approximately 83% of them present only once. V was pared by 1 base and J by 9 bases, with 7 bases between. This CDR3 spans 13 amino acids. In germline, CDR1 is LNHDA, CDR2 SQIVND (reference sequence). The sequence derives from a woman aged 40 to 50 with COVID-19, enrolled during active disease. V and J are TRBV19 and TRBJ1-6; D is uncertain. Sequencing was done on a sample of peripheral blood. In DNA form, the CDR3 reads TGTGCCAGTAGTATAGGCGGCGGTTCACCCCTCCACTTT. It specifies CASSIGGGSPLHF.